The present entry profiles one TCR beta chain with its context. The data derive from a study of T cell changes during pregnancy in multiple sclerosis. The germline V gene has CDR1 SGHAT and CDR2 FQNNGV. With 5 bases clipped from V and 4 bases from J, the junction kept 6 bases outside the gene matches. The CDR3 extends over 14 amino acids. Profiled with immunoSEQ multiplex PCR; TCRdb holds only in-frame clones, not every one. The profile covers some 120,000 clones, with around nine tenths appearing a single time and 1.5% taken by the ten largest. The rearrangement uses TRBV11-2 and TRBJ1-2; the match to TRBD1 covers 8 bases. The sequencing here drew on peripheral blood, taken in the third trimester of pregnancy. The receptor was isolated from a female donor with multiple sclerosis, enrolled in a pregnancy study. Written as DNA, the CDR3 is TGTGCCAGCAGCCCACAGGGGGATGGCTATGGCTACACCTTC. It yields the protein CASSPQGDGYGYTF.